The 26 T cell receptor beta chains reported below all come from one sample, sequenced in a study of blood T cells in healthy people across ages. Using a J-beta primer mix together with a sample-barcoded 5' primer, a second PCR was run for roughly 7 to 11 cycles. TCRdb called the 5' RACE reads again in MiXCR, with one record for every CDR3 protein. The profile shows about 1.8 million distinct CDR3 sequences, around half of them singletons. The sequenced sample was blood. These receptor sequences come from a woman between 40 and 55 years old in good health.

V and J are TRBV11-2 and TRBJ2-1, with D possibly matching TRBD2 (5 bases). The V end lost 4 bases, the J end lost 9 bases, and 7 bases lay between the germline ends. Germline V gives CDR1 SGHAT, CDR2 FQNNGV. The length of the CDR3 is 11 residues. Here the CDR3 DNA reads TGTGCCAGCAGCTCGGGGAGTGAGCAGTTCTTC. It codes for CASSSGSEQFF.

The V and J genes are TRBV27 and TRBJ2-3; the D is unclear. Germline CDR1 and CDR2: MNHEY and SMNVEV (reference sequence). The CDR3 length is 14 residues. Trimming stripped 5 bases from V and 6 bases from J, with 15 bases between. In nucleotides, the CDR3 is TGTGCCAGCAGTGACGGACGGTCCCCGGATACGCAGTATTTT. Its protein is CASSDGRSPDTQYF.

The V and J genes are TRBV7-2 and TRBJ2-3, with TRBD1 identical over 9 bases. The V gene end was trimmed by 5 bases and the J gene end by 3 bases; junction bases not matched to a gene: 12. The CDR3 loop spans 17 amino acids. The V gene's germline CDR1 is SGHTA and CDR2 FQGNSA. CDR3 DNA: TGTGCCAGCAGCGCGAGAGGGACAGGGAGTGCGACAGATACGCAGTATTTT. This sequence encodes CASSARGTGSATDTQYF.

The V and J genes are TRBV7-2 and TRBJ2-5; D possibly corresponds to TRBD1 (5 bases). This CDR3 contains 14 residues. V lost 3 bases and J 5 bases, leaving 13 bases between the germline ends. Germline values: CDR1 SGHTA, CDR2 FQGNSA. The chain's CDR3 is CASSFPGSPETQYF. As DNA, the CDR3 is TGTGCCAGCAGCTTCCCAGGGTCTCCGGAGACCCAGTACTTC.

In the case of this clonotype: Germline and junction disagree at one end, which may indicate a read error. V gene TRBV4-1 combines with J gene TRBJ1-4; 7 bases are shared with TRBD1. CDR3 length: 17 residues. Germline CDR1 MGHRA, CDR2 YSYEKL. CDR3 loop: CARSQDPKQGVREKLFF. The CDR3 DNA follows: TGCGCCAGAAGCCAAGATCCGAAGCAGGGGGTACGGGAAAAACTGTTTTTT.

This clonotype was found a few times. The J gene is TRBJ2-1, the V gene TRBV10-3; D might be TRBD2 (5 bases). The V and J ends lost 6 bases and 8 bases respectively, with 20 bases between them. The CDR3 totals 15 residues. CDR1 ENHRY and CDR2 SYGVKD come from the germline V gene. The CDR3: CAISPHLDMEDEQFF. Here the CDR3 DNA reads TGTGCCATCAGCCCTCATTTAGACATGGAGGATGAGCAGTTCTTC.

This sequence joins TRBV4-1 and TRBJ1-4; possibly TRBD1 for D (5 bases). Trimming removed 0 bases from V and 7 bases from J, with 12 bases in between. CDR3 size: 15 residues. CDR1 is MGHRA, CDR2 YSYEKL, per germline. The CDR3 region is CASSQDQWGVEKLFF. The CDR3 DNA is TGCGCCAGCAGCCAAGATCAATGGGGGGTTGAAAAACTGTTTTTT.

This clonotype was seen only a few times. CDR3 sequence (DNA): TGCGCCAGCAGCCAAGATCCGGGGGGGCAGGGTAACGGCACCTTC. This encodes CASSQDPGGQGNGTF. The V gene is TRBV4-1, the J gene TRBJ1-2; possible D gene TRBD1, 6 bases. There are 15 residues in the CDR3. Per germline, CDR1 MGHRA and CDR2 YSYEKL. V was cut by 0 bases and J by 13 bases, with 21 bases left in between.

This chain uses TRBV5-1 with TRBJ2-1, with 10 bases that match TRBD1. The CDR3 length is 15 residues. CDR1 is SGHRS and CDR2 is YFSETQ in the germline V gene. The V and J ends lost 4 bases and 5 bases, in that order; junction bases with no gene match: 6. The CDR3 is CASSPGTGAHNEQFF. The CDR3 DNA follows: TGCGCCAGCAGCCCGGGGACAGGGGCCCACAATGAGCAGTTCTTC.

This clonotype has a handful of counts. The J gene is TRBJ2-3, the V gene TRBV20-1, with 8 bases aligning to TRBD2. With 3 bases clipped from V and 0 bases from J, the junction kept 5 bases outside the gene matches. Germline loops: CDR1 DFQATT, CDR2 SNEGSKA (reference sequence). The CDR3 sequence is 15 residues long. CDR3 nucleotides: TGCAGTGCTAGCGGGGGGGCTTCTAGCACAGATACGCAGTATTTT. Translation gives CSASGGASSTDTQYF.

As concerns this clonotype: Given the absence of the conserved phenylalanine or tryptophan at the CDR3 end, a read error is likely. This rearrangement joins TRBV3-1 to TRBJ2-5; 9 bases agree with TRBD1. V gave up 4 bases and J gave up 2 bases; unmatched junction bases: 8. The CDR3 is made up of 16 amino acids. The germline gives CDR1 LGHDT, CDR2 YNNKEL (reference sequence). This CDR3 is CASSRLGQGQQETQYL. The CDR3 DNA reads as TGTGCCAGCAGCCGCTTAGGACAGGGGCAGCAAGAGACCCAGTACCTC.

This clonotype was picked up many times. This chain uses TRBV7-2 with TRBJ2-3, with D tentatively TRBD2 (6 bases). CDR1 SGHTA and CDR2 FQGNSA come from the germline V gene. Trimming removed 1 base from V and 2 bases from J, with 13 bases in between. The CDR3 is 16 residues long. The CDR3 sequence: CASSLEAGRITDTQYF. CDR3 sequence (DNA): TGTGCCAGCAGCTTAGAGGCGGGACGGATCACAGATACGCAGTATTTT.

To note about this clonotype: At one boundary the junction diverges from the germline segment, which might be a read error. The rearrangement links TRBV12-3 or TRBV12-4 to TRBJ2-4, with a tentative D call TRBD2 (5 bases). Matching the DNA end better, TRBJ2-7 makes the J call doubtful. The CDR3 has 13 amino acids. The CDR3 protein is CAGSRTVPYEQYF. The DNA for the CDR3 is TGTGCCGGCAGTCGGACTGTACCCTACGAGCAGTACTTC.

This clonotype was counted between two and nine times. J is TRBJ2-5 and V is TRBV4-3, with TRBD2 identical over 10 bases. V lost 1 base to trimming and J lost 1 base; unmatched junction nucleotides: 3. The length of the CDR3 is 16 residues. Germline values: CDR1 LGHNA, CDR2 YSLEER. The CDR3 sequence is CASSQGASGSQETQYF. Written as DNA, the CDR3 is TGCGCCAGCAGCCAAGGGGCTAGCGGGAGCCAAGAGACCCAGTACTTC.

This clonotype was counted once. The chain employs TRBV27 and TRBJ2-5, with D possibly being TRBD2 (6 bases). This CDR3 is 14 amino acids long. V lost 3 bases and J lost 5, with 13 bases in between. The germline gives CDR1 MNHEY, CDR2 SMNVEV (reference sequence). The CDR3, as DNA: TGTGCCAGCAGTTTGACAAAGCTAGCGGAGACCCAGTACTTC. Amino acid sequence: CASSLTKLAETQYF.

This clonotype has just a few counts. The V call is TRBV5-1, the J call TRBJ2-7; D unresolved. CDR3 length: 14 residues. Germline V gene sequence: CDR1 SGHRS, CDR2 YFSETQ. The ends were cut back, 4 bases at V and 2 bases at J, with 13 bases in the middle. In DNA form, the CDR3 reads TGCGCCAGCAGCCTGGACGATCCAACCTACGAGCAGTACTTC. It yields the protein CASSLDDPTYEQYF.

The chain combines TRBV27 with TRBJ1-4; TRBD1 matches at 10 bases. The J segment lost 4 bases and the V segment lost 0 bases, leaving 11 bases of the junction unmatched. This CDR3 is 19 amino acids long. Germline loops: CDR1 MNHEY, CDR2 SMNVEV (reference sequence). The CDR3: CASSLSRDRGVLSNEKLFF. The CDR3 DNA reads as TGTGCCAGCAGTTTATCCCGGGACAGGGGAGTTTTGAGTAATGAAAAACTGTTTTTT. The full variable domain, completed using reference TRBV27 and TRBJ1-4, is EAQVTQNPRYLITVTGKKLTVTCSQNMNHEYMSWYRQDPGLGLRQIYYSMNVEVTDKGDVPEGYKVSRKEKRNFPLILESPSPNQTSLYFCASSLSRDRGVLSNEKLFFGSGTQLSVL.

Comment on this clonotype: A junction boundary mismatches the germline segment, possibly from a read error. This chain uses TRBV7-2 with TRBJ2-7; D is perhaps TRBD2 (7 bases). Germline values: CDR1 SGHTA, CDR2 FQGNSA. The CDR3 is 14 residues long. This CDR3 reads CASGLGGGPYEQYF. The CDR3, as DNA: TGTGCCAGCGGCTTAGGCGGGGGCCCCTACGAGCAGTACTTC.

The V call is TRBV6-1, the J call TRBJ2-4; 11 nucleotides align to TRBD2. CDR1 is MNHNS and CDR2 is SASEGT in the germline V gene. J lost 6 bases, V lost 5 bases, and 3 bases had no gene match. The CDR3 spans 14 residues. The CDR3 DNA follows: TGTGCCAGCAGTTCGGGACTAGCGGCAAACATTCAGTACTTC. Translation gives CASSSGLAANIQYF.

The chain carries TRBV6-6 and TRBJ1-2; the D gene is possibly TRBD1 (5 bases). Trimming stripped 0 bases from V and 3 bases from J, with 17 bases between. Germline V gene data show CDR1 as MNHNY and CDR2 as SVGAGI (reference sequence). This CDR3 has 17 residues. The CDR3 reads CASSYSPEGVVDYGYTF. CDR3 DNA: TGTGCCAGCAGTTACTCGCCAGAAGGGGTGGTGGACTATGGCTACACCTTC.

The rearrangement joins TRBV19 to TRBJ1-2; the D gene is possibly TRBD1 (5 bases). In germline, CDR1 is LNHDA, CDR2 SQIVND (reference sequence). V was pared by 5 bases and J by 7 bases, with 14 bases between. CDR3 length equals 13 residues. CDR3 loop: CASSDSFGGGYTF. CDR3 DNA sequence: TGTGCCAGTAGTGATTCCTTTGGGGGTGGCTACACCTTC.

The V and J genes are TRBV4-2 and TRBJ2-1; no reliable D call. The germline V gene has CDR1 LGHNA and CDR2 YNFKEQ. The V and J ends lost 0 bases and 3 bases respectively, with 15 bases between them. This CDR3 has 17 amino acids. CDR3 residues: CASSQDSFEIFYNEQFF. The CDR3 DNA follows: TGTGCCAGCAGCCAAGACAGTTTCGAGATTTTCTACAATGAGCAGTTCTTC.

The chain is built from TRBV6-2 or TRBV6-3 and TRBJ2-3, with D uncertain. There are 16 residues in the CDR3. With 2 bases removed from V and 5 bases from J, the gap between germline ends came to 17 bases. Germline loops: CDR1 MNHEY, CDR2 SVGEGT. The CDR3 DNA follows: TGTGCCAGCAGTTACGATTTTATTGAAGGTGGAGATACGCAGTATTTT. Amino acid sequence: CASSYDFIEGGDTQYF.

V usage is TRBV5-1 and J usage is TRBJ2-1; 13 bases are shared with TRBD2. Germline CDR1 SGHRS, CDR2 YFSETQ. The V and J ends lost 2 bases and 7 bases, in that order; junction bases with no gene match: 6. The CDR3 totals 16 residues. This CDR3 reads CASSFRTSGGSNEQFF. The DNA of the CDR3 is TGCGCCAGCAGCTTCAGGACTAGCGGGGGTTCGAATGAGCAGTTCTTC.

The rearrangement links TRBV24-1 to TRBJ2-3, with 7 bases identical to TRBD1. Germline V lookup: CDR1 KGHDR, CDR2 SFDVKD. With V trimmed by 3 bases and J by 4 bases, 9 bases remained unmatched. This CDR3 has 16 residues. The CDR3 protein is CATSDPGQLGPDTQYF. The CDR3 nucleotides read TGTGCCACCAGTGATCCGGGACAGTTGGGACCAGATACGCAGTATTTT.

CDR3 amino acids: CASSLGSGQTYNEQFF. CDR3 nucleotides: TGCGCCAGCAGCTTGGGCTCGGGACAGACCTACAATGAGCAGTTCTTC. This sequence joins TRBV5-1 and TRBJ2-1; 7 nucleotides line up with TRBD1. V trimming: 0 bases; J trimming: 2 bases; junction bases outside the gene matches: 5. The CDR3 contains 16 residues. From germline, CDR1 is SGHRS and CDR2 YFSETQ.